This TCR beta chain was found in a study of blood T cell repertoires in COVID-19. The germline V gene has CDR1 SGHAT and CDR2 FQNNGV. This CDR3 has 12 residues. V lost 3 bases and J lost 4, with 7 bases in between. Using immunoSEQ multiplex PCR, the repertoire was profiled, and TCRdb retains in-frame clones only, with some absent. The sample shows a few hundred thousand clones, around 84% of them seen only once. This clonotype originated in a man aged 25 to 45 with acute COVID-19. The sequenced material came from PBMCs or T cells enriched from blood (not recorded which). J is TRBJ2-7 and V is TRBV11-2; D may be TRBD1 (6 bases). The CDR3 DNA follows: TGTGCCAGCAGCTTTCAGGGGTACGAGCAGTACTTC. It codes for CASSFQGYEQYF.